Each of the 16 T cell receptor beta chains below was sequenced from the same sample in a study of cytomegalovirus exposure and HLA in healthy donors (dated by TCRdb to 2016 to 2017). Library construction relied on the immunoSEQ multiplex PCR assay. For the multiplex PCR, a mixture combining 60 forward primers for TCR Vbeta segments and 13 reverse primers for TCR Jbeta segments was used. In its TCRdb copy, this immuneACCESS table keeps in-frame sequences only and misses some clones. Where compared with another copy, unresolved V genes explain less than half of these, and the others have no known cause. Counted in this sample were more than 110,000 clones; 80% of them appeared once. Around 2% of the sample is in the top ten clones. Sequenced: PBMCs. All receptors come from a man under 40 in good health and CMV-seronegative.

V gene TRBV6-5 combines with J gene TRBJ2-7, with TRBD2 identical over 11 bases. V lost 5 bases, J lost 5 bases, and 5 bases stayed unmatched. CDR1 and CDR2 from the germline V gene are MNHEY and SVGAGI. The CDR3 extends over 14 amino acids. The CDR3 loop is CASSLSGRAHEQYF. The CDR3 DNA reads TGTGCCAGCAGTCTTAGCGGGAGGGCCCACGAGCAGTACTTC.

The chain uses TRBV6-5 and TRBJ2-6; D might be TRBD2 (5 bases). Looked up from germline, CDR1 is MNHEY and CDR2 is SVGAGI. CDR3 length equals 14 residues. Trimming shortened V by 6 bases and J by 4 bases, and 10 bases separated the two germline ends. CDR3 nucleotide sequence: TGTGCCAGCAGCTGGGGAGCAGGGGCCAACGTCCTGACTTTC. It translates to CASSWGAGANVLTF.

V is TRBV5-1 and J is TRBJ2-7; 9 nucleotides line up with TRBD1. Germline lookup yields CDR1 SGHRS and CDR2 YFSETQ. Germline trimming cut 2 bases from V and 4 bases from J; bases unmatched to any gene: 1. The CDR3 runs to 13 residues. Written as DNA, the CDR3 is TGCGCCAGCAGCTTCGGGACAGGGTACGAGCAGTACTTC. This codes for CASSFGTGYEQYF.

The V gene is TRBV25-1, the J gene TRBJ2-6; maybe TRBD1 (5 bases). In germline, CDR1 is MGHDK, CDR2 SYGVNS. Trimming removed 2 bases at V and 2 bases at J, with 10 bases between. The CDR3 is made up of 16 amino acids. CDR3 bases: TGTGCCAGCAGTGAAGGTGGGGCACCTGGGGCCAACGTCCTGACTTTC. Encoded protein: CASSEGGAPGANVLTF.

The CDR3 loop reads CASSSTGGLSGNTIYF. CDR3 nucleotides: TGTGCCAGCAGCTCAACAGGGGGCTTATCTGGAAACACCATATATTTT. The rearrangement links TRBV9 to TRBJ1-3; 9 nucleotides line up with TRBD1. Germline trimming cut 4 bases from V and 1 base from J; bases unmatched to any gene: 6. This CDR3 contains 16 residues. Germline V gene sequence: CDR1 SGDLS, CDR2 YYNGEE.

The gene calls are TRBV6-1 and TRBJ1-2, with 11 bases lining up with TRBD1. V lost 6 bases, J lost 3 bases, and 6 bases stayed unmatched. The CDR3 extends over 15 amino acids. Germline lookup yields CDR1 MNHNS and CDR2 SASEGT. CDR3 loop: CASSYGGQGDYGYTF. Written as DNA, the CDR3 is TGTGCCAGCAGCTACGGGGGACAGGGGGACTATGGCTACACCTTC.

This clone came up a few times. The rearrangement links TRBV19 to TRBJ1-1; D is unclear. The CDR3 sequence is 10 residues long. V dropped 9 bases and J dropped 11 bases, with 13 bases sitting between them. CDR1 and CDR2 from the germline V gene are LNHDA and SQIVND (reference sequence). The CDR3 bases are TGTGCCAGCCGGGAGTCGGTGGCTTTCTTT. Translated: CASRESVAFF.

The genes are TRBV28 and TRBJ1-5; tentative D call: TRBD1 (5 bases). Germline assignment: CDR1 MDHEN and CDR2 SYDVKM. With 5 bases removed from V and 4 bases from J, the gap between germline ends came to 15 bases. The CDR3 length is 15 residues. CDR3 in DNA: TGTGCCAGCAGTCCTGGGGGGGGAATAAATCAGCCCCAGCATTTT. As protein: CASSPGGGINQPQHF.

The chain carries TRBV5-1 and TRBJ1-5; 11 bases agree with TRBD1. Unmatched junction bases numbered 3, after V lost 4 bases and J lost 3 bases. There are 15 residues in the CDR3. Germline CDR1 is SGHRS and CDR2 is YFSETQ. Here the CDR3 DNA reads TGCGCCAGCAGCGCGGGACAGGGGGACAATCAGCCCCAGCATTTT. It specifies CASSAGQGDNQPQHF.

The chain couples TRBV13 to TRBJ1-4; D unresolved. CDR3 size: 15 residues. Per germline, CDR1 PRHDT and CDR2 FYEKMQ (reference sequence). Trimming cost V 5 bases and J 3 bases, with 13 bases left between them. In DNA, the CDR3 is TGTGCCAGCAGCGCCCTTCGGGAGGCTAATGAAAAACTGTTTTTT. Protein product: CASSALREANEKLFF.

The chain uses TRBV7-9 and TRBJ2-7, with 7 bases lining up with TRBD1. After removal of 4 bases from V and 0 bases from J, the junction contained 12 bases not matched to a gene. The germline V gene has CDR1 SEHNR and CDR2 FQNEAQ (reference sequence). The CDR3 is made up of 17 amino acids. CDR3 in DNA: TGTGCCAGCAGCTCGGGGTGGACAGGAAATTTCTCCTACGAGCAGTACTTC. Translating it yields CASSSGWTGNFSYEQYF.

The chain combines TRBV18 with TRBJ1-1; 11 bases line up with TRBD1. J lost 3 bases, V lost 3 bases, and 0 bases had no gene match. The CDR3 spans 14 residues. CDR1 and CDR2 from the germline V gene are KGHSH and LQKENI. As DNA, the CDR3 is TGTGCCAGCTCACCGGACAGGGGGCACACTGAAGCTTTCTTT. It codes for CASSPDRGHTEAFF.

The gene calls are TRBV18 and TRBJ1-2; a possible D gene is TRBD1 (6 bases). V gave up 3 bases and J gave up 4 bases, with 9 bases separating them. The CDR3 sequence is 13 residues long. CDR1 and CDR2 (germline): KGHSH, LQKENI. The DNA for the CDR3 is TGTGCCAGCTCACCGACAGGAACCTATGGCTACACCTTC. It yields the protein CASSPTGTYGYTF.

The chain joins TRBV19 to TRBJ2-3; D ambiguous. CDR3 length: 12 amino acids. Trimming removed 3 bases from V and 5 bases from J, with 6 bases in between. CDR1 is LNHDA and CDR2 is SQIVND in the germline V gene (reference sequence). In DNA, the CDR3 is TGTGCCAGTAGTATCCTAGGAGATACGCAGTATTTT. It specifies CASSILGDTQYF. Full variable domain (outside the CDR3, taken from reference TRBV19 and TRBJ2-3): DGGITQSPKYLFRKEGQNVTLSCEQNLNHDAMYWYRQDPGQGLRLIYYSQIVNDFQKGDIAEGYSVSREKKESFPLTVTSAQKNPTAFYLCASSILGDTQYFGPGTRLTVL.

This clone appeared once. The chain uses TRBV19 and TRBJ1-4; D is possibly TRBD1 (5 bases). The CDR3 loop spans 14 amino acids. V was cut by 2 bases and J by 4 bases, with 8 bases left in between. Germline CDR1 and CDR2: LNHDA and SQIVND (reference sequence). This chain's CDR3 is CASSIQGVNEKLFF. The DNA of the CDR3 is TGTGCCAGTAGTATACAGGGCGTTAATGAAAAACTGTTTTTT.

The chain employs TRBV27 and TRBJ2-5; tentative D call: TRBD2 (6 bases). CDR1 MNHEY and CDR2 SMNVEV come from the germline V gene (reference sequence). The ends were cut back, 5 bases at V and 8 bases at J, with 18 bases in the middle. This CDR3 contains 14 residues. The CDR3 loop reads CASSRSGARLTQYF. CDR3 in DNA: TGTGCCAGCAGTCGATCGGGAGCCCGGCTCACCCAGTACTTC.